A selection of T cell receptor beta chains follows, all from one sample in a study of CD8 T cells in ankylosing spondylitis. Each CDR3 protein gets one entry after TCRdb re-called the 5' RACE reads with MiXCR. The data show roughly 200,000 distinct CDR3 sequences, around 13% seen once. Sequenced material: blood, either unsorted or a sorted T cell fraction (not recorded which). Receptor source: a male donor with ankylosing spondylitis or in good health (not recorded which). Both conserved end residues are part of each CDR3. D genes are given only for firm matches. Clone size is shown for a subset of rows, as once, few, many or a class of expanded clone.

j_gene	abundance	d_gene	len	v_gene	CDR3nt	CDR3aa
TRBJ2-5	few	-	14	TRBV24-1	TGTGCCACCAGTGACCTCGGACCTCGAGAGACCCAGTACTTC	CATSDLGPRETQYF
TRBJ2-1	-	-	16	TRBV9	TGTGCCAGCAGCGCTCCGACAGAGGACCCATATAATGAGCAGTTCTTC	CASSAPTEDPYNEQFF
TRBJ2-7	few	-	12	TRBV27	TGTGCCAGCAGGGGGATAACCGACGAGCAGTACTTC	CASRGITDEQYF
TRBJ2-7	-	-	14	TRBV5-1	TGCGCCAGCAGCTCAAGCTATAGCGGATACGAGCAGTACTTC	CASSSSYSGYEQYF
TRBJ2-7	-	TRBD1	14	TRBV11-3	TGTGCCAGCAGCACCGGCGCGAACAGGGGTGAGCAGTACTTC	CASSTGANRGEQYF
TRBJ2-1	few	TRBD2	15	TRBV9	TGTGCCAGCAGCGTGACTAGCGGGGATTACAATGAGCAGTTCTTC	CASSVTSGDYNEQFF
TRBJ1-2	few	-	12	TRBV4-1	TGCGCCAGCAGCCAAGTCGGGACGGCCGCAACCTTC	CASSQVGTAATF
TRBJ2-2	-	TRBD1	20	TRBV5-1	TGCGCCAGCAGCGGAGGCCCGGGACAGAGACTTACTTCGAACACCGGGGAGCTGTTTTTT	CASSGGPGQRLTSNTGELFF
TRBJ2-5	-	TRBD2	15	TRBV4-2	TGTGCCAGCAGCCAAGAATCGGGGGGGAAAGAGACCCAGTACTTC	CASSQESGGKETQYF
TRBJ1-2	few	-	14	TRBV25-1	TGTGCCAGCAGTGAGATCGGGGGTCGGCATGGCTACACCTTC	CASSEIGGRHGYTF
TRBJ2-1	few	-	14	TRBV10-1	TGCGCCAGCAGTGGGATTAGCTCCTACAATGAGCAGTTCTTC	CASSGISSYNEQFF
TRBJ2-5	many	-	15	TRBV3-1	TGTGCCAGCAGCCAAGGGCTAGCCGGAGGAGAGACCCAGTACTTC	CASSQGLAGGETQYF
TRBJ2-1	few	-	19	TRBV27	TGTGCCAGCAGTGCCCTTGGACGGCGAACGTCGAGCTCCTACAATGAGCAGTTCTTC	CASSALGRRTSSSYNEQFF
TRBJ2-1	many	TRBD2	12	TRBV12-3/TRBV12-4	TGTGCCAGCAGTTTAGCGTTAGCGGGGCAGTTCTTC	CASSLALAGQFF
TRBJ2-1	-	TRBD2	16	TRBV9	TGTGCCAGCAGCCCCCTAGGGACTAGCACAGGCAATGAGCAGTTCTTC	CASSPLGTSTGNEQFF
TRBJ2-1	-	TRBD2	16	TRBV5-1	TGCGCCAGCAGTCCCGAGGGTGCGGGAGGGCCCGGTGAGCAGTTCTTC	CASSPEGAGGPGEQFF
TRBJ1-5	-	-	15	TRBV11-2	TGTGCCAGCAGCTTTCGTTCCGGGGGCAATCAGCCCCAGCATTTT	CASSFRSGGNQPQHF
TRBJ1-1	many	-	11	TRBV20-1	TGCAGTGCCGAGTTGGGCACTGAAGCTTTCTTT	CSAELGTEAFF
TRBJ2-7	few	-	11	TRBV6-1	TGTGCCAGCAGGGCCCCAAACGAGCAGTACTTC	CASRAPNEQYF
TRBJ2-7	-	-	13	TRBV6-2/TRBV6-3	TGTGCCAGCAGTCTGACTCCGGCTAACGAGCAGTACTTC	CASSLTPANEQYF
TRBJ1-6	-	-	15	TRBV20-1	TGCAGTGCTAGAGAATCCAGCTCCTATAATTCACCCCTCCACTTT	CSARESSSYNSPLHF
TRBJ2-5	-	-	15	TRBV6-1	TGTGCCAGCACTAGCATGGGCCTACCTAGGGAGACCCAGTACTTC	CASTSMGLPRETQYF
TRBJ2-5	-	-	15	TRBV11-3	TGTGCCAGCAGCTTAGCGGGTTACCACCAAGAGACCCAGTACTTC	CASSLAGYHQETQYF
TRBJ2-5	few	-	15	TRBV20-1	TGCAGTGCTCACCGGGACAGGCGGGGGGGGGAGACCCAGTACTTC	CSAHRDRRGGETQYF
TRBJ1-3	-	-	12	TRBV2	TGTGCCAGCGAGACAGCGGGAAACACCATATATTTT	CASETAGNTIYF
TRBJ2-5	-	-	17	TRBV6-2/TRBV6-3	TGTGCCAGCAGTTACTCCAGACGGGGTGGGGATCAAGAGACCCAGTACTTC	CASSYSRRGGDQETQYF
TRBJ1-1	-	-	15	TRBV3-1	TGTGCCAGCAGCCAAGATGGGGGGCTGAGCACTGAAGCTTTCTTT	CASSQDGGLSTEAFF
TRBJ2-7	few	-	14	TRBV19	TGTGCCAGTAGTATATACTTAAGCTCCTACGAGCAGTACTTC	CASSIYLSSYEQYF
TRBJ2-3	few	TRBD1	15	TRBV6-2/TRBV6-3	TGTGCCAGCACCCGATCGGGACAGGGGCTAGATACGCAGTATTTT	CASTRSGQGLDTQYF
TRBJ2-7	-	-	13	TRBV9	TGTGCCAGCAGCGTAGAAAATGGTTACGAGCAGTACTTC	CASSVENGYEQYF
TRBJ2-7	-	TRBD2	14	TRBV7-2	TGTGCCAGCAGCCCGATAGCGGGGAGCTACGAGCAGTACTTC	CASSPIAGSYEQYF
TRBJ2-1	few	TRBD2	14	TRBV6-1	TGTGCCAGCAGTGGACTAGCGGGGGTAAATGAGCAGTTCTTC	CASSGLAGVNEQFF
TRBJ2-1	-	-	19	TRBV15	TGTGCCACCAGCAGAGGACTACGGCGACGGTCTGACTCCTACAATGAGCAGTTCTTC	CATSRGLRRRSDSYNEQFF
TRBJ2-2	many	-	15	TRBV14	TGTGCCAGCAGCCCCCCCAACCCAAACACCGGGGAGCTGTTTTTT	CASSPPNPNTGELFF
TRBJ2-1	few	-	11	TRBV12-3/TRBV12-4	TGTGCCAGCAGTTTAGCGTCTAAGCAGTTCTTC	CASSLASKQFF
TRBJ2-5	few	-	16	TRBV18	TGTGCCAGCTCACAATCGACAAGACCGATACAAGAGACCCAGTACTTC	CASSQSTRPIQETQYF